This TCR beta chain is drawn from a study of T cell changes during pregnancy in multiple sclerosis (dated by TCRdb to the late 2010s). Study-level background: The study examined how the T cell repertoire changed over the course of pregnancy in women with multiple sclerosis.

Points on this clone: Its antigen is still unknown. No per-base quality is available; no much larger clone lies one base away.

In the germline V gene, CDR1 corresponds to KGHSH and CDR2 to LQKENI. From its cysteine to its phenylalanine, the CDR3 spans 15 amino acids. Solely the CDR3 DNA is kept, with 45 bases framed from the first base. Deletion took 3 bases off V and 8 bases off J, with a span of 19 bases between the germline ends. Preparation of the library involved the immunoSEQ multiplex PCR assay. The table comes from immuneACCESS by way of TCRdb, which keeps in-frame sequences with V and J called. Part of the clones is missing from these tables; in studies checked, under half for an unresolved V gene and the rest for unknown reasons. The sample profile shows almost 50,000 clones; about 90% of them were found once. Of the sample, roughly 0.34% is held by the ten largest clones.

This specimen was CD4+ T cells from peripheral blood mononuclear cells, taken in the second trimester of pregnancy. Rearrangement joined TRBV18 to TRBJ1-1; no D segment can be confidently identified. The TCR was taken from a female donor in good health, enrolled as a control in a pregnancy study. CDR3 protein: CASSPRLEPTSEAFF. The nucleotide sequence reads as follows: TGTGCCAGCTCACCCCGATTGGAGCCCACCTCCGAAGCTTTCTTT. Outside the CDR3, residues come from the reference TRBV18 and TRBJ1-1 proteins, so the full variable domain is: NAGVMQNPRHLVRRRGQEARLRCSPMKGHSHVYWYRQLPEEGLKFMVYLQKENIIDESGMPKERFSAEFPKEGPSILRIQQVVRGDSAAYFCASSPRLEPTSEAFFGQGTRLTVV.